The rows below give T cell receptor beta chains drawn from one sample of a study of T cell responses to AZD1222 COVID-19 vaccine. Measured with immunoSEQ multiplex PCR; TCRdb has only the in-frame clones, and not every one. In the table there are 89,000 or so clones, 80% to 95% of which are singletons. The sequences come from peripheral blood, collected 28 days after the second AZD1222 dose. The receptors were sampled from an adult who received the AZD1222 COVID-19 vaccine. The CDR3 runs from the conserved cysteine through the conserved F or W. The order of the fields is V gene, clone size, D gene, J gene, CDR3 DNA, CDR3 protein. The D gene is left open where the match is weak. For some rows the clone size is stated as once, few or many, or as a class when expanded; others skip it.

TRBV6-5	-	TRBD1	TRBJ1-2	TGTGCCAGCAGTTCGGACAGGGCAGTCCATGGCTACACCTTC	CASSSDRAVHGYTF
TRBV18	-	TRBD1	TRBJ1-5	TGTGCCAGCTCACTCCAGGGGGGCCTCAATCAGCCCCAGCATTTT	CASSLQGGLNQPQHF
TRBV7-3	-	-	TRBJ2-7	TGTGCCAGCAGCGAAACAGCGTCCTACGAGCAGTACTTC	CASSETASYEQYF
TRBV7-2	-	-	TRBJ1-6	TGTGCCAGCAGCTTAGCGGGGTTTAATTCACCCCTCCACTTT	CASSLAGFNSPLHF
TRBV27	-	-	TRBJ2-2	TGTGCCAGCAGTAGTCAGGCGGGCTGGGGCGGGGAGCTGTTTTTT	CASSSQAGWGGELFF
TRBV7-9	once	TRBD1	TRBJ1-2	TGTGCCAGCAGCCCGGACAGGGGTAGGGATGGCTACACCTTC	CASSPDRGRDGYTF
TRBV5-1	-	TRBD1	TRBJ1-1	TGCGCCAGCAGCCCCGGGACAGGGGGGGACACTGAAGCTTTCTTT	CASSPGTGGDTEAFF
TRBV5-4	-	TRBD1	TRBJ2-5	TGTGCCAGCAGCCCTCCGGGACAGGAGGAGACCCAGTACTTC	CASSPPGQEETQYF
TRBV12-3/TRBV12-4	once	-	TRBJ1-1	TGTGCCAGCAGTTTAACGATGAACACTGAAGCTTTCTTT	CASSLTMNTEAFF
TRBV7-8	-	TRBD1	TRBJ1-4	TGTGCCAGCAGCTTAGAAGTGCCGGGACAGGCTGAAAAACTGTTTTTT	CASSLEVPGQAEKLFF
TRBV4-1	-	-	TRBJ1-1	TGCGCCAGCAGCCAAGATTGGGGAGGGACGTCTGGCACTGAAGCTTTCTTT	CASSQDWGGTSGTEAFF
TRBV7-9	-	-	TRBJ1-2	TGTGCCAGCAGCCCCCTGGGGCAGGTAGTACCCTATGGCTACACCTTC	CASSPLGQVVPYGYTF
TRBV11-2	-	-	TRBJ1-1	TGTGCCAGCAGCTTAGTCGGCGGAGTGGGGGACCCTGAAGCTTTCTTT	CASSLVGGVGDPEAFF
TRBV10-3	-	-	TRBJ1-1	TGTGCCATCAGTTTCGGGGAAGGAAACACTGAAGCTTTCTTT	CAISFGEGNTEAFF
TRBV20-1	-	-	TRBJ1-4	TGCAGTGCTAGTTCGGGGTTAAATGAAAAACTGTTTTTT	CSASSGLNEKLFF
TRBV19	-	-	TRBJ2-5	TGTGCCAGTAGTACCTGGGGGGCGAGTCAAGAGACCCAGTACTTC	CASSTWGASQETQYF
TRBV6-6	-	-	TRBJ1-2	TGTGCCAGCAGTTACTCTCGAGGGGGCTACACCTTC	CASSYSRGGYTF
TRBV7-8	-	-	TRBJ2-2	TGTGCCAGCAGCTTAGGGCTATACACCGGGGAGCTGTTTTTT	CASSLGLYTGELFF
TRBV3-1/TRBV3-2	-	-	TRBJ1-1	TGTGCCAGCAGCCAAGGGTCGGGGGTTATGGGCACTGAAGCTTTCTTT	CASSQGSGVMGTEAFF
TRBV7-9	-	-	TRBJ1-2	TGTGCCAGCAGCTTAGATCCAGAATCTAACTATGGCTACACCTTC	CASSLDPESNYGYTF
TRBV29-1	-	-	TRBJ1-1	TGCAGCGTCACAGTAGGTATCTCTGAAGCTTTCTTT	CSVTVGISEAFF
TRBV19	-	-	TRBJ2-7	TGTGCCAGTAGTATAGGCCAGGGTACCTACGAGCAGTACTTC	CASSIGQGTYEQYF
TRBV7-2	-	-	TRBJ2-7	TGTGCCAGCAGCTCCTTTTTATCGGGTGGCTCCTACGAGCAGTACTTC	CASSSFLSGGSYEQYF
TRBV6-5	-	TRBD1	TRBJ1-1	TGTGCCGCCAGGGGGCCGAACACTGAAGCTTTCTTT	CAARGPNTEAFF
TRBV12-3/TRBV12-4	-	-	TRBJ1-5	TGTGCCAGCAGTTTGTACGGAAATCAGCCCCAGCATTTT	CASSLYGNQPQHF
TRBV10-1	-	TRBD1	TRBJ1-2	TGCGCCAGCACTTACTTCGGGACAGGGATATTAACTATGGGCTACACCTTC	CASTYFGTGILTMGYTF
TRBV28	-	-	TRBJ2-3	TGTGCCAGCAGTTTAGGCATAATCAGCACAGATACGCAGTATTTT	CASSLGIISTDTQYF
TRBV30	-	-	TRBJ1-4	TGTGCCTGGAGTGTACCGGGGGTGGGAAAGGAAAAACTGTTTTTT	CAWSVPGVGKEKLFF
TRBV19	once	TRBD1	TRBJ2-3	TGTGCCAGTATCGGGGAGTACAGGGGGCCCATCACAGATACGCAGTATTTT	CASIGEYRGPITDTQYF
TRBV3-1/TRBV3-2	-	-	TRBJ2-5	TGTGCCAGCAGCCAAGTAGGGGGGACCTACCAAGAGACCCAGTACTTC	CASSQVGGTYQETQYF
TRBV5-1	-	-	TRBJ2-3	TGCGCCAGCACTGGGTCGGGCGTAGCTTTGATCACAGATACGCAGTATTTT	CASTGSGVALITDTQYF
TRBV6-6	-	-	TRBJ1-2	TGTGCCAGCAGCCCGGACAGTTCGTCTCGCTATGGCTACACCTTC	CASSPDSSSRYGYTF
TRBV7-9	-	-	TRBJ1-4	TGTGCCAGCAGCCCACCCGGCAGGAGTGAAAAACTGTTTTTT	CASSPPGRSEKLFF
TRBV10-3	-	-	TRBJ1-2	TGTGCCATCAGTAACCGGGACCGGGGCCGGTATGGCTACACCTTC	CAISNRDRGRYGYTF
TRBV2	-	-	TRBJ2-2	TGTGCCAGCAGTGAATCTCCCGCCGGGGAGCTGTTTTTT	CASSESPAGELFF
TRBV6-5	-	-	TRBJ2-2	TGTGCCAGCACGGGGGCCAACACCGGGGAGCTGTTTTTT	CASTGANTGELFF
TRBV28	-	-	TRBJ2-7	TGTGCCAGCAGCGGCGGGTCCTACGAGCAGTACTTC	CASSGGSYEQYF
TRBV20-1	-	-	TRBJ1-2	TGCAGTGCTATGATAGGGAGAGGCTACACCTTC	CSAMIGRGYTF